Listed below are T cell receptor beta chains from one sample, sequenced in a study of T-cell memory formation after mild COVID-19. TCRdb used MiXCR to reprocess the 5' RACE reads, holding one entry per CDR3 protein. The data hold roughly 500,000 distinct CDR3 sequences, with roughly 20% observed a single time. The sample consisted of PBMCs or a T cell subset sorted from them (not recorded which). The origin of the receptors is an adult woman who had mild COVID-19 (a few samples of this study predate the infection). Cell type and time point are not known. CDR3s include the opening cysteine and the closing phenylalanine or tryptophan. D genes are given only for firm matches. Not every row has a clone size; where given, it reads once, few, many or a size class.

j_call v_call clone_size d_call cdr3_nt cdr3_aa
TRBJ2-5 TRBV27 NA TRBD1 TGTGCCAGCAGTGCCGTTAGAGGACCCCTGGGACAGACACAGTACTTC CASSAVRGPLGQTQYF
TRBJ2-5 TRBV24-1 few TRBD2 TGTGCCACCAGTGACCGGACTAGCGGGAGGGACAGAGAGACCCAGTACTTC CATSDRTSGRDRETQYF
TRBJ1-1 TRBV10-3 few NA TGTGCCATCAGTGGACACGCAGGCATGAACACTGAAGCTTTCTTT CAISGHAGMNTEAFF
TRBJ2-4 TRBV19 few NA TGTGCCAGTAGTATAGGTGTCCGGAACATTCAGTACTTC CASSIGVRNIQYF
TRBJ2-5 TRBV7-2 few TRBD2 TGTGCCAGCAGCTTTATTAGCGGGAGCGGGGAGACCCAGTACTTC CASSFISGSGETQYF
TRBJ1-4 TRBV20-1 many NA TGCAGTGCCACGCTAGGCTGGGGTCGAGAAAAACTGTTTTTT CSATLGWGREKLFF
TRBJ2-7 TRBV12-3/TRBV12-4 NA NA TGTGCCAGCAAGATCCCGGGGGCGTACGAGCAGTACTTC CASKIPGAYEQYF
TRBJ2-5 TRBV5-1 NA NA TGCGCCAGTGACTATGGGGGAATAGGCGGCCAAGAGACCCAGTACTTC CASDYGGIGGQETQYF
TRBJ2-1 TRBV5-1 few TRBD1 TGCGCCAGCAGCTTGGTACAGGGGGCAGGTGGGTCCTACAATGAGCAGTTCTTC CASSLVQGAGGSYNEQFF
TRBJ2-7 TRBV12-3/TRBV12-4 NA TRBD2 TGTGCCAGCAGTTTCGGTGAGAGGCTAGCGGGAGGGCAGTACTTC CASSFGERLAGGQYF
TRBJ2-7 TRBV18 NA TRBD1 TGTGCCAGCTCACTGGGACAGGGGGCAACCTACGAGCAGTACTTC CASSLGQGATYEQYF
TRBJ2-3 TRBV7-3 NA TRBD2 TGTGCCAGCAGCTTAATAGCGGGGGGCCCAGATACGCAGTATTTT CASSLIAGGPDTQYF
TRBJ2-7 TRBV27 NA TRBD2 TGTGCCAGCGGAAGGACTAGCGTTTCCTACGAGCAGTACTTC CASGRTSVSYEQYF
TRBJ1-2 TRBV2 few NA TGTGCCAGCAGGCCCGGAGGGCCCTATGGCTACACCTTC CASRPGGPYGYTF
TRBJ2-7 TRBV18 many NA TGTGCCAGCTCACCACAGGCAGGGAAAGGCTACGAGCAGTACTTC CASSPQAGKGYEQYF
TRBJ2-7 TRBV5-6 few NA TGTGCCAGCACTCCAGTCGGGGACCCCTACGAGCAGTACTTC CASTPVGDPYEQYF
TRBJ1-5 TRBV13 NA NA TGTGCCAGCAGCCAACGTCACCGGGGAAGCGATCAGCCCCAGCATTTT CASSQRHRGSDQPQHF
TRBJ2-5 TRBV30 few NA TGTGCCTGGAGTGAACAAGAGACCCAGTACTTC CAWSEQETQYF
TRBJ2-3 TRBV12-3/TRBV12-4 few NA TGTGCCAGCAGTTTAGGGCGGGCGAGTGGTGCGCAGTATTTT CASSLGRASGAQYF
TRBJ2-1 TRBV12-3/TRBV12-4 NA NA TGTGCCAGCAGTCCCAACGAACCGGCTGAAGCGGACCAATCTTACAATGAGCAGTTCTTC CASSPNEPAEADQSYNEQFF
TRBJ2-7 TRBV6-5 NA NA TGTGCCAGCAGAAAACAGGGTAAAGAGCAGTACTTC CASRKQGKEQYF
TRBJ2-7 TRBV6-2/TRBV6-3 NA NA TGTGCCAGCAGCTTTAACCGGGACACCGGTCCCTACGAGCAGTACTTC CASSFNRDTGPYEQYF
TRBJ2-5 TRBV5-6 NA NA TGTGCCAGCAGCCGCCGCCGGTACGGGGGCGGTTTCGGAGAGACCCAGTACTTC CASSRRRYGGGFGETQYF
TRBJ1-1 TRBV5-4 few NA TGTGCCAGCAGCTTGGGAGGGACCCAGGCTCTGAACACTGAAGCTTTCTTT CASSLGGTQALNTEAFF
TRBJ2-1 TRBV6-5 NA TRBD2 TGTGCCAGCAGTCCTTCAGGGACTAGCGGAAATGAGCAGTTCTTC CASSPSGTSGNEQFF
TRBJ1-2 TRBV21-1 once NA TGTGCCAGCAGCAAACTCTGGTTGGGTGTCCAGCTATCGCGCGGCTACACCTTC CASSKLWLGVQLSRGYTF
TRBJ1-1 TRBV28 few TRBD1 TGTGCCAGCAGTCTGAACAGGGGACACACTGAAGCTTTCTTT CASSLNRGHTEAFF
TRBJ2-3 TRBV28 NA NA TGTGCCAGCAGGTCTGGACAGCTCACAGATACGCAGTATTTT CASRSGQLTDTQYF
TRBJ2-3 TRBV20-1 few NA TGCAGTGCCACTAATCGTGGCGGGAAGGTGACAGATACGCAGTATTTT CSATNRGGKVTDTQYF
TRBJ2-7 TRBV6-5 few NA TGTGCCAGCAGTTACTCGTATCGGTACGAGCAGTACTTC CASSYSYRYEQYF
TRBJ2-2 TRBV27 NA TRBD1 TGTGCCAGCAGTCTCATACAGGGGCAGAACACCGGGGAGCTGTTTTTT CASSLIQGQNTGELFF
TRBJ2-1 TRBV7-2 few TRBD1 TGTGCCAGCAGCTTAGCGCCGACAGGGGGCAAGAATGAGCAGTTCTTC CASSLAPTGGKNEQFF
TRBJ1-1 TRBV5-6 NA TRBD1 TGTGCCAGCACCGACGGGACAGCAGCGCACATGAACACTGAAGCTTTCTTT CASTDGTAAHMNTEAFF
TRBJ2-3 TRBV19 few TRBD2 TGTGCCAGTAGACTAGCGGGGAGGGGCACAGATACGCAGTATTTT CASRLAGRGTDTQYF
TRBJ2-7 TRBV25-1 NA NA TGTGCCAGCAGTGAAGATCAGGACGAGCAGTACTTC CASSEDQDEQYF
TRBJ2-1 TRBV4-1 NA NA TGCGCCAGCAGCCAAGATCCGGGACTGACCTACAATGAGCAGTTCTTC CASSQDPGLTYNEQFF
TRBJ1-3 TRBV18 NA NA TGTGCCAGCTCACCATACAGCCTAGACTCTGGAAACACCATATATTTT CASSPYSLDSGNTIYF
TRBJ1-2 TRBV27 NA TRBD1 TGTGCCAGCATGGACAGGTCCAACTATGGCTACACCTTC CASMDRSNYGYTF
TRBJ2-7 TRBV7-9 NA TRBD2 TGTGCCAGCAGCCCGACTAGCACCCGCTACGAGCAGTACTTC CASSPTSTRYEQYF
TRBJ1-2 TRBV5-1 NA NA TGCGCCAGCAGCCCATACAGGACTAACTATGGCTACACCTTC CASSPYRTNYGYTF
TRBJ2-1 TRBV10-3 few NA TGTGCCGCCTCCTGGGGCTCCTACAATGAGCAGTTCTTC CAASWGSYNEQFF
TRBJ1-1 TRBV7-9 NA NA TGTGCCAGCAGCTTACCTTCAGCAAACACTGAAGCTTTCTTT CASSLPSANTEAFF
TRBJ1-6 TRBV27 NA TRBD1 TGTGCCAGCGGACAGGGGAGGGATTCACCCCTCCACTTT CASGQGRDSPLHF
TRBJ2-2 TRBV4-1 few TRBD2 TGCGCCAGCGAGGCGAAGCGGGGGGCGAACACCGGGGAGCTGTTTTTT CASEAKRGANTGELFF
TRBJ2-1 TRBV19 NA TRBD2 TGTGCCAGTAGTATGTCGGGGACTAGCGGGGCTAGCTCCTACAATGAGCAGTTCTTC CASSMSGTSGASSYNEQFF
TRBJ2-7 TRBV24-1 many TRBD1 TGTGCCACCAGTGATTCCGGGACAGCACGGTACGAGCAGTACTTC CATSDSGTARYEQYF
TRBJ2-1 TRBV25-1 NA TRBD1 TGTGCCAGCAGTGAGTTCGGGACAGGGCCCTACAATGAGCAGTTCTTC CASSEFGTGPYNEQFF
TRBJ1-5 TRBV4-3 NA TRBD1 TGCGCCAGCAGCCAAGTTCGGCGCACAGGGGGCGGCCAGCCCCAGCATTTT CASSQVRRTGGGQPQHF
TRBJ2-2 TRBV9 NA TRBD2 TGTGCCAGCAGCGTAGCGGGAGGAACCGGGGAGCTGTTTTTT CASSVAGGTGELFF
TRBJ1-5 TRBV10-3 many NA TGTGCCATCAGTGCTGGGAATCAGCCCCAGCATTTT CAISAGNQPQHF
TRBJ1-1 TRBV27 few NA TGTGCCAGCAGTTCTCTACTCAGGGTCGCTGAAGCTTTCTTT CASSSLLRVAEAFF
TRBJ2-3 TRBV29-1 few NA TGCAGCGTGGGGAGTGCTACGCAGTATTTT CSVGSATQYF
TRBJ2-3 TRBV6-2/TRBV6-3 NA TRBD2 TGTGCCAGCAGTTCCCCCAGCGGGGAGGGGTCAGATACGCAGTATTTT CASSSPSGEGSDTQYF
TRBJ2-2 TRBV9 NA NA TGTGCCAGCAGCAGTAGCGGGAACACCGGGGAGCTGTTTTTT CASSSSGNTGELFF
TRBJ2-1 TRBV7-3 few NA TGTGCCAGCAGCTCTAACACAGGGAATGAGCAGTTCTTC CASSSNTGNEQFF
TRBJ2-1 TRBV5-1 few TRBD2 TGCGCCAGCAGCTGGGATCGGACTAGCACAAATGAGCAGTTCTTC CASSWDRTSTNEQFF
TRBJ2-3 TRBV6-1 NA TRBD1 TGTGCCAGCACTAACAGGGGTTTAACAGATACGCAGTATTTT CASTNRGLTDTQYF
TRBJ2-3 TRBV4-3 NA TRBD1 TGCGCCAGCAGCCAACATACTACAGGGGAAGATACGCAGTATTTT CASSQHTTGEDTQYF
TRBJ1-1 TRBV12-3/TRBV12-4 NA NA TGTGCCAGCAGCCACGGGAGCACTGAAGCTTTCTTT CASSHGSTEAFF